The clone carrying this T cell receptor (beta chain) came up many times. Its cognate antigen is unknown. The entry originates in a study of Graves' ophthalmopathy and Graves' hyperthyroidism. General study points: A model of 13 signatures distinguished ophthalmopathy from stable hyperthyroidism at roughly 87% sensitivity and 81.08% specificity. Clonotypes were expanded in thyroid at above 0.001 frequency, and most also appeared in blood.

V shed 4 bases, J shed 3 bases, and the junction held 5 bases outside the gene matches. CDR3 length equals 15 residues. CDR1 and CDR2 from the germline V gene are MNHEY and SVGAGI. Investigators amplified TCR beta CDR3 regions from RNA transcripts. RT-PCR in the first round used HTBI primers; a second-round multiplex PCR followed. MiXCR, run by TCRdb on the multiplex PCR reads, gives a single entry per CDR3 protein. The sample shows about 23,000 distinct CDR3 sequences, 45% to 60% of them seen only once. PBMCs had their origin in fresh peripheral blood (10 ml). This receptor was taken from an adult woman with stable Graves' hyperthyroidism. This chain links TRBV6-5 with TRBJ1-5; TRBD1 matches 8 bases. The sample consisted of peripheral blood. This chain's CDR3 is CASSSGQGSNQPQHF. The CDR3 DNA follows: TGTGCCAGCAGTTCCGGACAGGGTTCCAATCAGCCCCAGCATTTT.